The 13 T cell receptor beta chains given below trace back to one sample, sequenced in a study of blood T cell repertoires in COVID-19. Clones were sequenced by immunoSEQ multiplex PCR, and TCRdb holds only the in-frame ones, with some missing. Of 50,000 to 75,000 clones listed, around 82% were seen once; the top ten hold 7.2%. Sample: peripheral blood. The receptors here all came from a man in his 60s with acute or convalescent COVID-19.

V usage is TRBV5-1 and J usage is TRBJ2-5; 14 bases are shared with TRBD2. Germline V gives CDR1 SGHRS, CDR2 YFSETQ. V gave up 4 bases and J gave up 4 bases; unmatched junction bases: 3. This CDR3 has 15 amino acids. The CDR3 DNA reads TGCGCCAGCAGCCCAGGACTAGCGGGGGGAGAGACCCAGTACTTC. This gives the protein CASSPGLAGGETQYF.

This sequence joins TRBV19 and TRBJ2-7; TRBD1 aligns across 7 bases. V shed 5 bases and J 2 bases; nucleotides not matched to a gene: 6. Germline V gene lookup returns CDR1 LNHDA and CDR2 SQIVND (reference sequence). The CDR3 loop spans 14 amino acids. The CDR3 spells CASSAPGQTYEQYF. CDR3 DNA sequence: TGTGCCAGTAGTGCTCCGGGACAGACCTACGAGCAGTACTTC.

The chain joins TRBV19 to TRBJ1-5, with no clear D. The ends were cut back, 0 bases at V and 3 bases at J, with 15 bases in the middle. Per the germline V gene, CDR1 is LNHDA and CDR2 is SQIVND (reference sequence). The CDR3 runs to 17 residues. In DNA form, the CDR3 reads TGTGCCAGTAGTATAGATGCGACCGGGGATAACAATCAGCCCCAGCATTTT. Translation gives CASSIDATGDNNQPQHF.

The gene calls are TRBV9 and TRBJ1-1, with TRBD1 matching over 7 bases. The germline V gene has CDR1 SGDLS and CDR2 YYNGEE. V was clipped by 4 bases and J by 1 base; unmatched bases: 4. This CDR3 spans 14 amino acids. The CDR3 is CASSRGQKNTEAFF. DNA for the CDR3: TGTGCCAGCAGCCGGGGACAGAAGAACACTGAAGCTTTCTTT.

This CDR3 reads CASSTGTIGLSGANVLTF. CDR3 nucleotide sequence: TGTGCCAGCAGTACCGGGACAATCGGCCTTTCTGGGGCCAACGTCCTGACTTTC. The chain links TRBV9 to TRBJ2-6; D possibly corresponds to TRBD1 (6 bases). Looked up from germline, CDR1 is SGDLS and CDR2 is YYNGEE. The CDR3 contains 18 residues. The V end was cut by 5 bases, the J end by 1 base, with 19 bases between.

The chain employs TRBV28 and TRBJ1-3; 8 nucleotides agree with TRBD1. Germline CDR1 is MDHEN and CDR2 is SYDVKM. This CDR3 has 15 residues. V dropped 6 bases and J dropped 0; count of bases not matched to a gene: 4. CDR3: CASSGGTGSGNTIYF. DNA of the CDR3: TGTGCCAGCAGCGGTGGGACAGGCTCTGGAAACACCATATATTTT.

The chain couples TRBV6-6 to TRBJ2-7, with 8 nucleotides matching TRBD1. There are 16 residues in the CDR3. J was trimmed by 5 bases and V by 4 bases; bases with no gene match: 13. Germline CDR1 is MNHNY and CDR2 is SVGAGI (reference sequence). For the CDR3, the DNA is TGTGCCAGCAGTTGGCTTGCTGGACAGGGAAAAAACGAGCAGTACTTC. Protein sequence: CASSWLAGQGKNEQYF.

This chain joins TRBV13 and TRBJ2-5, with D perhaps matching TRBD2 (6 bases). Germline assignment: CDR1 PRHDT and CDR2 FYEKMQ (reference sequence). The CDR3 is 16 residues long. The ends were cut back, 4 bases at V and 0 bases at J, with 15 bases in the middle. The CDR3 DNA is TGTGCCAGCAGCTCCGGAGGGGCGGCATACCAAGAGACCCAGTACTTC. It translates to CASSSGGAAYQETQYF. Full variable domain (remainder filled in from reference TRBV13 and TRBJ2-5): AAGVIQSPRHLIKEKRETATLKCYPIPRHDTVYWYQQGPGQDPQFLISFYEKMQSDKGSIPDRFSAQQFSDYHSELNMSSLELGDSALYFCASSSGGAAYQETQYFGPGTRLLVL.

This clone has just a few counts. Mismatch with germline at one junction end may stem from a read error. The chain is built from TRBV24-1 and TRBJ2-5, with D uncertain. The CDR3 totals 17 residues. The V gene's germline CDR1 is KGHDR and CDR2 SFDVKD. CDR3 nucleotide sequence: TGTGCCACCAGCAGTAGTCAGAAGAACAACCTAAGAGAGGCCCAGTACTTC. Translated, it gives CATSSSQKNNLREAQYF.

The chain combines TRBV7-6 with TRBJ2-7, with 7 positions matching TRBD2. With 4 bases clipped from V and 6 bases from J, the junction kept 15 bases outside the gene matches. Germline V lookup: CDR1 SGHVS, CDR2 FNYEAQ. The CDR3 covers 16 residues. Here the CDR3 DNA reads TGTGCCAGCAGCTCCCGGGGACCACAAGGGGAGGGCGAGCAGTACTTC. Protein: CASSSRGPQGEGEQYF.

The V gene is TRBV2, the J gene TRBJ2-5, with a possible D match to TRBD2 (6 bases). There are 16 residues in the CDR3. Per the germline V gene, CDR1 is SNHLY and CDR2 is FYNNEI. Trimming cost V 7 bases and J 5 bases, with 23 bases left between them. The CDR3 is CASIRAVAGIGETQYF. The CDR3 region has the DNA TGTGCCAGCATACGGGCCGTGGCGGGGATTGGGGAGACCCAGTACTTC.

The chain combines TRBV27 with TRBJ1-1; perhaps TRBD1 as D (6 bases). Germline CDR1 reads MNHEY; CDR2 reads SMNVEV (reference sequence). The CDR3 extends over 12 amino acids. V lost 5 bases to trimming and J lost 4 bases, with 8 bases between them. Here the CDR3 reads CASSARGTEAFF. The DNA for the CDR3 is TGTGCCAGCAGTGCCAGGGGCACTGAAGCTTTCTTT.

The chain uses TRBV9 and TRBJ1-6; TRBD1 aligns across 8 bases. This CDR3 comprises 14 residues. The V segment lost 4 bases and the J segment 7 bases; nucleotides outside the gene matches: 4. The V gene's germline CDR1 is SGDLS and CDR2 YYNGEE. CDR3 protein: CASSSRTGNSPLHF. CDR3 DNA: TGTGCCAGCAGCTCCCGGACAGGGAATTCACCCCTCCACTTT.